This is a list of T cell receptor beta chains from one sample in a study of T cells after posttransplantation cyclophosphamide. The assay was immunoSEQ multiplex PCR, and TCRdb's table has in-frame clones only and misses some. The repertoire holds 45,000 to 65,000 clones, with around 84% as singletons. Sequenced sample: PBMCs. All receptors come from a man younger than 45 with a blood cancer, CMV-positive, and with a related stem cell donor. CDR3s include the opening cysteine and the closing phenylalanine or tryptophan. A D gene is named only where the DNA matches it firmly. For some rows the clone size is stated as once, few or many, or as a class when expanded; others skip it.

j_call,clone_size,d_call,v_call,cdr3_aa,cdr3_nt
TRBJ1-5,-,-,TRBV28,CASSLQPLRYQPQHF,TGTGCCAGCAGTTTACAACCACTGAGGTATCAGCCCCAGCATTTT
TRBJ1-5,-,-,TRBV2,CASSVRGTLYIGNQPQHF,TGTGCCAGCAGTGTGAGGGGGACGCTGTATATCGGCAATCAGCCCCAGCATTTT
TRBJ1-5,-,-,TRBV15,CATSNAGYSNQPQHF,TGTGCCACCAGCAACGCAGGGTATAGCAATCAGCCCCAGCATTTT
TRBJ1-1,-,TRBD1,TRBV29-1,CSVGDRRTEAFF,TGCAGCGTTGGGGACAGGCGTACTGAAGCTTTCTTT
TRBJ1-1,-,TRBD1,TRBV18,CASSPPTGGLRNTEAFF,TGTGCCAGCTCACCACCGACAGGGGGCCTCCGAAACACTGAAGCTTTCTTT
TRBJ2-7,-,TRBD2,TRBV6-1,CASSARDYYYEQYF,TGTGCCAGCAGCGCTAGGGACTACTACTACGAGCAGTACTTC
TRBJ2-2,few,-,TRBV5-1,CASSLAGGNTGELFF,TGCGCCAGCAGCTTGGCAGGTGGGAACACCGGGGAGCTGTTTTTT
TRBJ2-3,-,TRBD1,TRBV2,CARGQDTDTQYF,TGTGCCAGGGGACAGGACACAGATACGCAGTATTTT
TRBJ2-7,-,-,TRBV7-8,CASSLRTISYEQYF,TGTGCCAGCAGCTTAAGGACAATCTCCTACGAGCAGTACTTC
TRBJ1-5,once,-,TRBV6-1,CAIREGDRSNQPQHF,TGTGCCATTAGGGAAGGGGATCGGAGCAATCAGCCCCAGCATTTT
TRBJ2-7,-,-,TRBV2,CASNGGPAVEQYF,TGTGCCAGCAACGGGGGGCCGGCGGTCGAGCAGTACTTC
TRBJ2-1,-,-,TRBV7-8,CASSLLTSTEQFF,TGTGCCAGCAGCTTACTCACTAGTACTGAGCAGTTCTTC
TRBJ2-1,-,-,TRBV11-1,CASNPFPSGEQFF,TGTGCCAGCAACCCTTTCCCTTCAGGTGAGCAGTTCTTC
TRBJ2-4,-,-,TRBV5-4,CASSLMVSGKNIQYF,TGTGCCAGCAGCCTCATGGTTTCGGGCAAAAACATTCAGTACTTC
TRBJ1-2,-,-,TRBV27,CASSFRDTNYGYTF,TGTGCCAGCAGTTTTCGGGACACGAACTATGGCTACACCTTC
TRBJ2-1,-,-,TRBV30,CACRSYNEQFF,TGTGCCTGCAGATCCTACAATGAGCAGTTCTTC
TRBJ1-1,-,TRBD1,TRBV7-9,CASSRQQGAEAFF,TGTGCCAGCAGCAGACAACAGGGGGCTGAAGCTTTCTTT
TRBJ2-5,once,-,TRBV21-1,CASSKRLAGGIQETQYF,TGTGCCAGCAGCAAACGGCTAGCGGGAGGCATACAAGAGACCCAGTACTTC
TRBJ2-7,-,TRBD2,TRBV10-3,CAISDSDASGTAYEQYF,TGTGCCATCAGTGACAGCGACGCTAGCGGGACAGCATACGAGCAGTACTTC
TRBJ2-3,-,-,TRBV5-1,CASSLNTDTQYF,TGCGCCAGCAGTCTAAACACAGATACGCAGTATTTT
TRBJ2-5,-,TRBD2,TRBV28,CAGRLAGQETQYF,TGTGCCGGAAGACTAGCGGGACAAGAGACCCAGTACTTC
TRBJ1-2,-,TRBD1,TRBV9,CASSPRTGNLNYGYTF,TGTGCCAGCAGCCCCCGGACAGGGAACCTCAACTATGGCTACACCTTC
TRBJ2-5,-,-,TRBV15,CATSRGLRGLETQYF,TGTGCCACCAGCAGAGGCCTTAGGGGCCTGGAGACCCAGTACTTC
TRBJ2-7,once,-,TRBV9,CASSVRDNPLEQYF,TGTGCCAGCAGCGTAAGGGACAATCCCCTCGAGCAGTACTTC
TRBJ1-5,-,-,TRBV30,CAWSVGGDLLSNQPQHF,TGTGCCTGGAGTGTAGGGGGGGATCTCCTAAGCAATCAGCCCCAGCATTTT
TRBJ1-4,-,TRBD1,TRBV7-8,CASSLNPGTAKEKLFF,TGTGCCAGCAGCCTAAATCCTGGGACAGCCAAGGAAAAACTGTTTTTT
TRBJ2-2,-,TRBD1,TRBV23-1,CASSQSFQGAYTGELFF,TGCGCCAGCAGTCAATCGTTTCAGGGGGCCTACACCGGGGAGCTGTTTTTT
TRBJ2-1,-,TRBD2,TRBV14,CASSRGRGVNEQFF,TGTGCCAGCAGCCGCGGGAGAGGGGTCAATGAGCAGTTCTTC
TRBJ2-1,many,TRBD2,TRBV5-1,CASRQSGTTTTNEQFF,TGCGCCAGCAGACAGTCTGGGACTACTACAACCAATGAGCAGTTCTTC
TRBJ2-1,-,TRBD2,TRBV27,CASSFSGSSYNEQFF,TGTGCCAGCAGTTTTAGCGGGAGCTCCTACAATGAGCAGTTCTTC
TRBJ2-5,once,-,TRBV4-1,CASSQEGGLIEETQYF,TGCGCCAGCAGCCAAGAAGGTGGACTGATCGAAGAGACCCAGTACTTC
TRBJ2-7,-,-,TRBV27,CASSPQGFRYEQYF,TGTGCCAGCAGTCCCCAGGGGTTTCGGTACGAGCAGTACTTC
TRBJ1-2,-,TRBD1,TRBV6-1,CASYNRGRPDYGYTF,TGTGCCAGTTATAACAGGGGGCGCCCAGACTATGGCTACACCTTC
TRBJ2-7,-,-,TRBV7-2,CASSFTGPEYEQYF,TGTGCCAGCAGCTTTACCGGTCCGGAGTACGAGCAGTACTTC
TRBJ2-7,-,TRBD2,TRBV13,CASSLEAGGGEQYF,TGTGCCAGCAGCTTAGAAGCGGGGGGCGGTGAGCAGTACTTC
TRBJ2-7,-,TRBD2,TRBV6-6,CASRPPGGTYEQYF,TGTGCCAGCAGGCCACCGGGGGGGACTTACGAGCAGTACTTC
TRBJ1-1,once,-,TRBV27,CASSLRRVQGMNTEAFF,TGTGCCAGCAGCTTGAGAAGGGTCCAGGGAATGAACACTGAAGCTTTCTTT
TRBJ1-5,-,-,TRBV6-4,CASSDGQENQPQHF,TGTGCCAGCAGTGACGGACAAGAAAATCAGCCCCAGCATTTT
TRBJ2-3,-,-,TRBV19,CASRPLGTSTDTQYF,TGTGCCAGTAGACCGCTGGGGACTAGCACAGATACGCAGTATTTT
TRBJ2-6,-,TRBD1,TRBV18,CASSPPGQVYSGANVLTF,TGTGCCAGCTCACCTCCGGGACAGGTATACTCTGGGGCCAACGTCCTGACTTTC
TRBJ1-2,few,-,TRBV2,CAGSGYGYTF,TGTGCCGGCTCAGGCTATGGCTACACCTTC
TRBJ2-4,once,-,TRBV15,CATSRDRRELGNIQYF,TGTGCCACCAGCAGAGATAGGAGGGAGCTCGGGAACATTCAGTACTTC
TRBJ2-2,-,-,TRBV6-5,CASTLDRPGELFF,TGTGCCAGCACCCTCGACAGGCCCGGGGAGCTGTTTTTT
TRBJ1-5,-,TRBD1,TRBV11-2,CASSLVTGIVNQPQHF,TGTGCCAGCAGCTTAGTGACAGGGATTGTTAATCAGCCCCAGCATTTT
TRBJ2-7,-,TRBD2,TRBV29-1,CSVATTSGVLYEQYF,TGCAGCGTTGCAACGACTAGCGGGGTCTTATACGAGCAGTACTTC